These 26 T cell receptor beta chains originate from one sample sequenced in a study of T-cell reconstitution after alpha-beta-depleted transplantation in children. Preparing the TCRbeta library involved the use of unique molecular identifiers. TCRdb passed the PCR reads through MiXCR, listing each CDR3 protein once. The profile shows around 530,000 distinct CDR3 sequences, less than 35% of them singletons. The sequencing here drew on PBMCs from the stem cell graft donor, taken from the stem cell graft. These receptors originate from a human donor who donated a stem cell graft to a child with aplastic anemia.

The chain uses TRBV15 and TRBJ2-1; 8 nucleotides match TRBD2. This CDR3 has 13 residues. CDR1 and CDR2 (germline): LNHNV, YYDKDF (reference sequence). Losses at the gene ends were 0 bases for V and 15 bases for J; bases not matched to a gene: 7. The CDR3 protein is CATSRDPKLAVFF. The CDR3 nucleotides are TGTGCCACCAGCAGAGATCCCAAACTAGCGGTGTTCTTC.

The rearrangement uses TRBV7-3 and TRBJ2-1; D perhaps matches TRBD2 (5 bases). Trimming shortened V by 0 bases and J by 8 bases, and 11 bases separated the two germline ends. Germline V gene sequence: CDR1 SGHTA, CDR2 FQGTGA. This CDR3 has 14 amino acids. The CDR3 coding sequence is TGTGCCAGCAGCTTAACTACTAGTCAGGATGAGCAGTTCTTC. Translation gives CASSLTTSQDEQFF.

This chain uses TRBV9 with TRBJ2-7, with D perhaps given as TRBD1 or TRBD2 (5 bases each). Germline values: CDR1 SGDLS, CDR2 YYNGEE. This CDR3 has 15 residues. V was cut by 4 bases and J by 2 bases, with 16 bases left in between. The CDR3 DNA follows: TGTGCCAGCAGCAGGGACGCAGCGTACACCTACGAGCAGTACTTC. Translation: CASSRDAAYTYEQYF. The complete variable domain, with remaining parts taken from reference TRBV9 and TRBJ2-7, reads DSGVTQTPKHLITATGQRVTLRCSPRSGDLSVYWYQQSLDQGLQFLIQYYNGEERAKGNILERFSAQQFPDLHSELNLSSLELGDSALYFCASSRDAAYTYEQYFGPGTRLTVT.

This clonotype occurred a few times. The chain recombines TRBV27 with TRBJ1-1; 7 nucleotides agree with TRBD1. Germline-derived CDR1 and CDR2 are MNHEY and SMNVEV (reference sequence). The V segment lost 4 bases and the J segment 4 bases; nucleotides outside the gene matches: 9. The CDR3 is 15 amino acids. Here the CDR3 reads CASSWGLTGFTEAFF. CDR3 DNA: TGTGCCAGCAGTTGGGGCCTGACAGGGTTCACTGAAGCTTTCTTT.

This clonotype showed up many times. This rearrangement joins TRBV29-1 to TRBJ2-1; weak D call: TRBD1 (5 bases). The germline V and J ends were trimmed by 5 bases and 9 bases, with 11 bases remaining between them. CDR3 length: 11 residues. Germline V lookup: CDR1 SQVTM, CDR2 ANQGSEA. CDR3 protein: CSVLQELEQFF. CDR3 bases: TGCAGCGTTTTACAGGAACTTGAGCAGTTCTTC.

The chain combines TRBV20-1 with TRBJ2-2; TRBD1 is a possible D gene (6 bases). This CDR3 has 15 amino acids. Germline CDR1 DFQATT, CDR2 SNEGSKA (reference sequence). V lost 0 bases and J 1 base, leaving 9 bases between the germline ends. Written as DNA, the CDR3 is TGCAGTGCTAGAGATGCACAGGGGAACACCGGGGAGCTGTTTTTT. Translated, it gives CSARDAQGNTGELFF.

This chain links TRBV25-1 with TRBJ2-3, with 10 nucleotides matching TRBD1. The V gene's germline CDR1 is MGHDK and CDR2 SYGVNS. CDR3 size: 15 residues. The V segment lost 8 bases and the J segment 5 bases; nucleotides outside the gene matches: 10. CDR3 bases: TGTGCCAGCGGGGATCCGGGACAGGGGAGAGATACGCAGTATTTT. Translated: CASGDPGQGRDTQYF.

This sequence joins TRBV11-2 and TRBJ1-2; D gene uncertain. The germline gives CDR1 SGHAT, CDR2 FQNNGV. V lost 5 bases and J lost 4, with 14 bases in between. The CDR3 has 14 amino acids. CDR3 in DNA: TGTGCCAGCAGCCCACCCGGGATGAGCTATGGCTACACCTTC. Protein sequence: CASSPPGMSYGYTF. Together with reference TRBV11-2 and TRBJ1-2, the CDR3 gives the full variable domain: EAGVAQSPRYKIIEKRQSVAFWCNPISGHATLYWYQQILGQGPKLLIQFQNNGVVDDSQLPKDRFSAERLKGVDSTLKIQPAKLEDSAVYLCASSPPGMSYGYTFGSGTRLTVV.

This clonotype occurred a few times. V gene TRBV6-5 combines with J gene TRBJ1-2, with TRBD1 matching 8 bases. Trimming at V came to 3 bases and at J to 8 bases, leaving 8 bases not matched to a gene. The CDR3 length is 14 residues. CDR1 is MNHEY and CDR2 is SVGAGI in the germline V gene. CDR3 bases: TGTGCCAGCAGTTATAATCAGGGGGCGCAAGGCTACACCTTC. This sequence encodes CASSYNQGAQGYTF.

This clonotype has a handful of counts. The rearrangement links TRBV12-3 or TRBV12-4 to TRBJ2-4; 10 bases are a match to TRBD1. The V and J ends lost 7 bases and 6 bases, in that order; junction bases with no gene match: 3. This CDR3 contains 13 residues. CDR3: CASKRDRGNIQYF. In DNA, the CDR3 is TGTGCCAGCAAACGGGACAGGGGAAACATTCAGTACTTC.

This clonotype was detected a few times. This chain links TRBV11-1 with TRBJ2-1, with 10 bases matching TRBD1. The J segment lost 6 bases and the V segment lost 5 bases, leaving 4 bases of the junction unmatched. The germline V gene encodes CDR1 SGHAT and CDR2 FQDESV (reference sequence). There are 14 residues in the CDR3. In DNA, the CDR3 is TGTGCCAGCAGCCCACGGGACAGGGGCAATGAGCAGTTCTTC. Translating gives CASSPRDRGNEQFF. Full variable domain (remainder filled in from reference TRBV11-1 and TRBJ2-1): EAEVAQSPRYKITEKSQAVAFWCDPISGHATLYWYRQILGQGPELLVQFQDESVVDDSQLPKDRFSAERLKGVDSTLKIQPAELGDSAMYLCASSPRDRGNEQFFGPGTRLTVL.

The rearrangement uses TRBV5-1 and TRBJ1-2, with a possible D match to TRBD1 (6 bases). Trimming stripped 0 bases from V and 6 bases from J, with 12 bases between. The CDR3 has 14 amino acids. CDR1 SGHRS and CDR2 YFSETQ come from the germline V gene. DNA of the CDR3: TGCGCCAGCAGCTTGGGGAACAGGGCGGATGGCTACACCTTC. Translated: CASSLGNRADGYTF.

The chain combines TRBV18 with TRBJ1-6, with no clear D. Germline assignment: CDR1 KGHSH and CDR2 LQKENI. CDR3 length: 14 residues. V was pared by 8 bases and J by 10 bases, with 18 bases between. Written as DNA, the CDR3 is TGTGCCAGCGCCGACCAGAGGGAAGGGTCACCCCTCCACTTT. It yields the protein CASADQREGSPLHF.

This clonotype showed up many times. This rearrangement joins TRBV12-3 or TRBV12-4 to TRBJ2-7; possible D gene TRBD2, 6 bases. The CDR3 sequence is 14 residues long. V gave up 7 bases and J gave up 6 bases, with 19 bases separating them. In nucleotides, the CDR3 is TGTGCCAGCAAGGGGCAGGGAGGTTTTGGCGAGCAGTACTTC. This translates into CASKGQGGFGEQYF.

This clonotype has a handful of counts. The chain carries TRBV12-3 or TRBV12-4 and TRBJ1-1; TRBD1 matches at 9 bases. This CDR3 region has 16 residues. V trimming: 0 bases; J trimming: 3 bases; junction bases outside the gene matches: 5. The CDR3 DNA reads TGTGCCAGCAGTTTAGCGGGCAGGACAGGGGACACTGAAGCTTTCTTT. Its protein is CASSLAGRTGDTEAFF.

This clonotype occurred a few times. V gene TRBV12-3 or TRBV12-4 combines with J gene TRBJ2-3; 12 bases are shared with TRBD1. This CDR3 comprises 15 residues. V lost 4 bases and J lost 4; bases outside the gene matches: 3. CDR3 protein: CASSYGTGGADTQYF. In nucleotides, the CDR3 is TGTGCCAGCAGTTATGGGACAGGGGGCGCAGATACGCAGTATTTT.

V usage is TRBV18 and J usage is TRBJ2-3; 9 nucleotides match TRBD1. CDR1 is KGHSH, CDR2 LQKENI, per germline. The CDR3 is 16 amino acids. The J segment lost 2 bases and the V segment lost 4 bases, leaving 7 bases of the junction unmatched. In DNA, the CDR3 is TGTGCCAGCTCACGTCCACAGGGGGCCTCCACAGATACGCAGTATTTT. Amino acid sequence: CASSRPQGASTDTQYF.

The chain carries TRBV29-1 and TRBJ2-3; D is ambiguous. Germline CDR1 SQVTM, CDR2 ANQGSEA. V shed 7 bases and J shed 2 bases, with 16 bases lying between them. This CDR3 contains 14 residues. This CDR3 is CSGISRSPTDTQYF. Written as DNA, the CDR3 is TGCAGCGGAATTAGCAGGAGTCCCACAGATACGCAGTATTTT.

This clonotype was found a few times. The CDR3 region has the DNA TGTGCCAGCAGCCGAGACATCGTGGCGGGAAACATTCAGTACTTC. This codes for CASSRDIVAGNIQYF. This sequence joins TRBV7-2 and TRBJ2-4; D possibly corresponds to TRBD2 (5 bases). Trimming cost V 5 bases and J 6 bases, with 17 bases left between them. In germline, CDR1 is SGHTA, CDR2 FQGNSA. The CDR3 extends over 15 amino acids.

The chain employs TRBV5-4 and TRBJ2-2; D remains ambiguous. The CDR3 is made up of 14 amino acids. Germline CDR1 SGHNT, CDR2 YYREEE (reference sequence). V dropped 1 base and J dropped 5 bases, with 9 bases sitting between them. CDR3 in DNA: TGTGCCAGCAGCTTGTACGTGGAGACCGGGGAGCTGTTTTTT. It codes for CASSLYVETGELFF.

This clonotype has a handful of counts. This chain links TRBV10-3 with TRBJ1-6, with unresolved D. V lost 0 bases and J lost 9, with 6 bases in between. The CDR3 consists of 13 residues. Germline assignment: CDR1 ENHRY and CDR2 SYGVKD. CDR3 coding DNA: TGTGCCATCAGTGAGTCGGCCAGTTCACCCCTCCACTTT. Protein product: CAISESASSPLHF.

This clonotype has more than one count but fewer than ten. V gene TRBV12-3 or TRBV12-4 combines with J gene TRBJ2-3; TRBD2 matches at 15 bases. The CDR3 has 16 residues. Trimming took 5 bases from V and 4 from J; bases not matched to a gene: 4. CDR3 sequence (DNA): TGTGCCAGCAGTCCGGGACTAGCGGGAGGATCAGATACGCAGTATTTT. This codes for CASSPGLAGGSDTQYF.

This clonotype was picked up one time. The genes are TRBV7-9 and TRBJ2-1, with 8 bases lining up with TRBD2. This CDR3 contains 16 residues. Germline-derived CDR1 and CDR2 are SEHNR and FQNEAQ (reference sequence). The J segment lost 5 bases and the V segment lost 5 bases, leaving 11 bases of the junction unmatched. In nucleotides, the CDR3 is TGTGCCAGCAGCCCGGACCTCATTAGCGGGAACAATGAGCAGTTCTTC. It is translated as CASSPDLISGNNEQFF.

This clonotype was found many times. The V call is TRBV28, the J call TRBJ1-1; D gene unclear. The length of the CDR3 is 11 residues. Per the germline V gene, CDR1 is MDHEN and CDR2 is SYDVKM. V was shortened by 3 bases and J by 5 bases, with 4 bases between the two germline ends. The CDR3 reads CASSFGTEAFF. CDR3 coding DNA: TGTGCCAGCAGTTTTGGGACTGAAGCTTTCTTT.

The chain couples TRBV29-1 to TRBJ1-4; D is unresolved. V lost 5 bases, J lost 0 bases, and 7 bases lay in between. The CDR3 is 13 residues long. In germline, CDR1 is SQVTM, CDR2 ANQGSEA. CDR3 region: CSVWEPTNEKLFF. Written as DNA, the CDR3 is TGCAGCGTTTGGGAGCCAACTAATGAAAAACTGTTTTTT.

This clonotype has a handful of counts. The V call is TRBV6-1, the J call TRBJ2-5, with D tentatively TRBD1 (6 bases). The CDR3 is 13 residues long. V was cut by 4 bases and J by 5 bases, with 11 bases left in between. Germline V gene sequence: CDR1 MNHNS, CDR2 SASEGT. The CDR3 spells CASSGQVGETQYF. The CDR3, as DNA: TGTGCCAGCAGTGGACAGGTTGGGGAGACCCAGTACTTC.